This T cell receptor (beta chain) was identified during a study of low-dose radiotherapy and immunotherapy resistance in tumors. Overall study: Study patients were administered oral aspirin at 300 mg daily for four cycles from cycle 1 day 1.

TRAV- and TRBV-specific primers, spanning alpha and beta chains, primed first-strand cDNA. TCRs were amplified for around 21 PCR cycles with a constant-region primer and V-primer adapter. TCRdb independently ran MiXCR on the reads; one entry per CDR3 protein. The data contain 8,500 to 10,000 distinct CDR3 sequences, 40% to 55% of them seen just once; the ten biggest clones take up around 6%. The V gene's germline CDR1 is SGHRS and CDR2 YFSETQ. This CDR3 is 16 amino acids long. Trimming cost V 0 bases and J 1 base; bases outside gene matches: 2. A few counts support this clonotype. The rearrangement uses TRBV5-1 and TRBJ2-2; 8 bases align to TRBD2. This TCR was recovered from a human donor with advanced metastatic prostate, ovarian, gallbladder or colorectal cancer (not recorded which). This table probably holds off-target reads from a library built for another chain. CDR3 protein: CASSLEAGVNTGELFF. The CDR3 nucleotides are TGCGCCAGCAGCTTGGAAGCGGGGGTGAACACCGGGGAGCTGTTTTTT.